This T cell receptor beta chain was found in a study of cytomegalovirus exposure and HLA in healthy donors. Measured with immunoSEQ multiplex PCR; TCRdb has only the in-frame clones, and not every one. The table records about 360,000 clones, 86% of them present only once. Sequenced sample: PBMCs. The sequence was collected from a woman younger than 35 in good health and CMV-seronegative.

Here the CDR3 reads CASSQEGGTGGGNTIYF. In nucleotides, the CDR3 is TGTGCCAGCAGCCAAGAGGGTGGGACAGGAGGAGGAAACACCATATATTTT. This sequence joins TRBV4-2 and TRBJ1-3; 8 nucleotides line up with TRBD1. Unmatched junction bases numbered 8, after V lost 0 bases and J lost 4 bases. The CDR3 is made up of 17 amino acids. Germline CDR1 and CDR2: LGHNA and YNFKEQ.